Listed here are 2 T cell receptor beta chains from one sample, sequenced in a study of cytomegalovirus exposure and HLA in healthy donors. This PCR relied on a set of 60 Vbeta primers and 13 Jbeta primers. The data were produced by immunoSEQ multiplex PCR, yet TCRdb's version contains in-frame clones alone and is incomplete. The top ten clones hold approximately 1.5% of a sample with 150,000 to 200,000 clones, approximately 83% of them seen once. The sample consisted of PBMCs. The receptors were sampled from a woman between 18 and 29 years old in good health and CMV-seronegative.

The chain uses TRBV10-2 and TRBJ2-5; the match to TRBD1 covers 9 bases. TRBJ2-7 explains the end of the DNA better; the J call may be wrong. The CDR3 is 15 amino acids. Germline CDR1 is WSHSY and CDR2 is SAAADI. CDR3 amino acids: CASSESRQGGYEQYF. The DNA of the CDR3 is TGCGCCAGCAGTGAGTCAAGACAGGGGGGCTACGAGCAGTACTTC.

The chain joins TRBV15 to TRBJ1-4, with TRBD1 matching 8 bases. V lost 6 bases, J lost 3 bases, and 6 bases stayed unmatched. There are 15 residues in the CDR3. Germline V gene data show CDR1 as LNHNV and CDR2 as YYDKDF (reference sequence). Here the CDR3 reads CATRKNRGANEKLFF. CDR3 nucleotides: TGTGCCACCAGAAAAAACAGGGGGGCTAATGAAAAACTGTTTTTT. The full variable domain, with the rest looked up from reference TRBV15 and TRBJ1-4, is DAMVIQNPRYQVTQFGKPVTLSCSQTLNHNVMYWYQQKSSQAPKLLFHYYDKDFNNEADTPDNFQSRRPNTSFCFLDIRSPGLGDTAMYLCATRKNRGANEKLFFGSGTQLSVL.